Described below is a single T cell receptor (beta chain) sequence and its context. The entry originates in a study of blood T cell repertoires in COVID-19. Study-level background: Material from acute and convalescent COVID-19 was sourced from the United States, Italy and Spain. T cells, B-cell-depleted T cells, or PBMCs supplied cDNA or gDNA.

In the study's own analysis: Reference gene primer amplification in the assay estimated nucleated cell counts. Libraries were prepared by immunoSEQ multiplex PCR; TCRdb keeps only in-frame clonotypes and omits some of them. V, J and clone size were drawn from that table, and D and trimming were deduced from the DNA. The sample has fewer than 250,000 clones, around 82% seen once. Material: peripheral blood. The receptor was isolated from a woman in her forties or fifties with acute or convalescent COVID-19.

DNA for the CDR3: TGTGCCAGCAGCTTAAGTGGGGGCCTCTCGGGCGGCTACACCTTC. The encoded protein is CASSLSGGLSGGYTF. This chain connects TRBV11-2 to TRBJ1-2, with D perhaps TRBD1 (6 bases). This CDR3 has 15 amino acids. Germline CDR1 and CDR2: SGHAT and FQNNGV. Trimming took off 2 bases at V and 8 bases at J, with 18 bases between the two ends.